This T cell receptor (beta chain) was recorded in a study of blood T cell repertoires in COVID-19. Study-level background: Sources were T cells, B-cell-depleted T cells, or PBMCs; the material itself was cDNA or gDNA.

CDR3 length: 12 amino acids. Trimming cost V 2 bases and J 6 bases, with 7 bases left between them. CDR1 is MNHEY, CDR2 SVGAGI, per germline. Study processing details: Estimated nucleated cell counts came from reference gene primer amplification. This table comes from immunoSEQ multiplex PCR, and its TCRdb copy is limited to in-frame clones, with some not included. Clone size and V and J calls were adopted from that table, with D and trimming inferred from the DNA. The sample holds about 170,000 clones; more than 75% are singletons and the top ten take approximately 3.3%. The chain combines TRBV6-5 with TRBJ1-1; D uncertain. This TCR came from a man younger than 30 with active or convalescent COVID-19. Material: peripheral blood. CDR3 bases: TGTGCCAGCAGTTACAAAGGAGCTGAAGCTTTCTTT. It codes for CASSYKGAEAFF.